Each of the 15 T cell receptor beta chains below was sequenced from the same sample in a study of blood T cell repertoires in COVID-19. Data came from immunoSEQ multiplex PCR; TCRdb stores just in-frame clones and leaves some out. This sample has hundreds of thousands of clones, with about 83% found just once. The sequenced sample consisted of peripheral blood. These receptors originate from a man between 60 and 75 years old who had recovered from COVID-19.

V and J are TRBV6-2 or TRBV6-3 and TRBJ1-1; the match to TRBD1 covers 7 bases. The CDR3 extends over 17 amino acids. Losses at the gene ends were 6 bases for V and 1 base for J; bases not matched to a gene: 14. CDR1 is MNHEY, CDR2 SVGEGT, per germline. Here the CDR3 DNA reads TGTGCCAGCAGCCATACAGGGGACATCAATCAGAACACTGAAGCTTTCTTT. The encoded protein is CASSHTGDINQNTEAFF.

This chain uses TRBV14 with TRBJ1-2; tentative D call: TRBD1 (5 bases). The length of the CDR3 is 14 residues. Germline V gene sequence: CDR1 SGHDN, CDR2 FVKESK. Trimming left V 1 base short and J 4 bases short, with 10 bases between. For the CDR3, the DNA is TGTGCCAGCAGCCAAGGTATTACAGGCTATGGCTACACCTTC. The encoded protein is CASSQGITGYGYTF.

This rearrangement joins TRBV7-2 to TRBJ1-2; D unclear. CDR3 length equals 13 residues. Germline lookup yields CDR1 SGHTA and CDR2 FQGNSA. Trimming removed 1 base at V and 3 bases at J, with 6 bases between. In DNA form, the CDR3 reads TGTGCCAGCAGCTTAGACAGCTACTATGGCTACACCTTC. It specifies CASSLDSYYGYTF.

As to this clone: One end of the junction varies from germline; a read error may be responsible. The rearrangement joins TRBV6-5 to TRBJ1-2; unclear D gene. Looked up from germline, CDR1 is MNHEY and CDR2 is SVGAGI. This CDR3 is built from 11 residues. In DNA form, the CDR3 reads TGTGCCACCAAAGACTTTGACCGGGATTACTTC. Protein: CATKDFDRDYF.

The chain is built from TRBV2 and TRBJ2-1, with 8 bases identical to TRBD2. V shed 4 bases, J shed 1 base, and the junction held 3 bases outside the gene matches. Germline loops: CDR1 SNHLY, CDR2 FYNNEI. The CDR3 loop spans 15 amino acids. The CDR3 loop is CASSGSGESYNEQFF. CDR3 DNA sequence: TGTGCCAGCAGTGGTAGCGGGGAATCCTACAATGAGCAGTTCTTC. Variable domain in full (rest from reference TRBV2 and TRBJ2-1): EPEVTQTPSHQVTQMGQEVILRCVPISNHLYFYWYRQILGQKVEFLVSFYNNEISEKSEIFDDQFSVERPDGSNFTLKIRSTKLEDSAMYFCASSGSGESYNEQFFGPGTRLTVL.

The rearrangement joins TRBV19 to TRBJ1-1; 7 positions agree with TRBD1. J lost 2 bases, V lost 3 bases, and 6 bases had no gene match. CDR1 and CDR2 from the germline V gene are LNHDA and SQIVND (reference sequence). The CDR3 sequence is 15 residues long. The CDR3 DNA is TGTGCCAGTAGTATCACCATAGGGGGCAACACTGAAGCTTTCTTT. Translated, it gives CASSITIGGNTEAFF.

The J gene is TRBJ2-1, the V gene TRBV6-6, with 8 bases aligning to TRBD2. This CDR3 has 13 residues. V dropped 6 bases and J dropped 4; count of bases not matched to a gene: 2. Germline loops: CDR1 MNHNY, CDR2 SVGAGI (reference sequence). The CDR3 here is CASSPGGYNEQFF. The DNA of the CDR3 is TGTGCCAGCAGCCCGGGAGGGTACAATGAGCAGTTCTTC.

The CDR3 bases are TGTGCCTGTCATCTAGGGGGGGGCGGTGGCTACACCTTC. It translates to CACHLGGGGGYTF. The chain recombines TRBV12-3 or TRBV12-4 with TRBJ1-2, with D perhaps matching TRBD1 (6 bases). The CDR3 is 13 amino acids. Trimming cost V 11 bases and J 7 bases, with 20 bases left between them.

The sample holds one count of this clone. This CDR3 reads CASSPGSDQPQHF. CDR3 coding DNA: TGTGCCAGCTCACCTGGCAGCGATCAGCCCCAGCATTTT. The chain carries TRBV18 and TRBJ1-5, with D unclear. The CDR3 contains 13 residues. The V end lost 3 bases, the J end lost 5 bases, and 8 bases lay between the germline ends. In germline, CDR1 is KGHSH, CDR2 LQKENI.

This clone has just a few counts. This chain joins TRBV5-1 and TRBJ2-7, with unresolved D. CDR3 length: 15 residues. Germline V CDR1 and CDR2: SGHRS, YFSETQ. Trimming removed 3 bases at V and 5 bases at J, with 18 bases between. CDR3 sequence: CASSSELAVKNEQYF. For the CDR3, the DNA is TGCGCCAGCAGCTCGGAATTAGCAGTTAAGAACGAGCAGTACTTC.

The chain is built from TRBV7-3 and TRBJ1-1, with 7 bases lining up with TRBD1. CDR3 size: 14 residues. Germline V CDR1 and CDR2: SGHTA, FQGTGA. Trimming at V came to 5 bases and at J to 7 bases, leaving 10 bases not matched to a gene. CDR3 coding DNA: TGTGCCAGCAGCCAGGGGGGCAGAGGATTTGAAGCTTTCTTT. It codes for CASSQGGRGFEAFF.

CDR3 DNA: TGCAGTGCTAGTGCAGGGGATGAGCAGTTCTTC. Amino acids: CSASAGDEQFF. V and J are TRBV20-1 and TRBJ2-1; D might be TRBD1 (6 bases). Germline V gene lookup returns CDR1 DFQATT and CDR2 SNEGSKA (reference sequence). The V end lost 3 bases, the J end lost 8 bases, and 8 bases lay between the germline ends. This CDR3 comprises 11 residues.

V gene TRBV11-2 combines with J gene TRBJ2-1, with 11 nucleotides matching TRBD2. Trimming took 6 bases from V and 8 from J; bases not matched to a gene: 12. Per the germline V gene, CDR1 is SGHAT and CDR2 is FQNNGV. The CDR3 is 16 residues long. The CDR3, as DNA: TGTGCCAGCAGGCCCGTAGCGGGAGGGCCTTGGTATGAGCAGTTCTTC. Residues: CASRPVAGGPWYEQFF.

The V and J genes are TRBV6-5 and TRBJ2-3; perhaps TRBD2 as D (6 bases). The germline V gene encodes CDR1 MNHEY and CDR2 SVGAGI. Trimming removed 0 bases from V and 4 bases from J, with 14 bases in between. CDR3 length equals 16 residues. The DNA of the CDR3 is TGTGCCAGCAGTTACTCGATGGGGGGAGTCGCAGATACGCAGTATTTT. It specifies CASSYSMGGVADTQYF.

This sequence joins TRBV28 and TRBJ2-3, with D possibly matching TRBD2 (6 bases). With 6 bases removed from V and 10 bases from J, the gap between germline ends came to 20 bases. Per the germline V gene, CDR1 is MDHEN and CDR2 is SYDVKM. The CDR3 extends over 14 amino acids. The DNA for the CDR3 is TGTGCCAGCAGCGGGTTTGAGGGGAGGCCTCCGCAGTATTTT. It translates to CASSGFEGRPPQYF.